This passage covers 26 T cell receptor beta chains from one sample sequenced in a study of T-cell reconstitution after alpha-beta-depleted transplantation in children. Using unique molecular identifiers, the investigators prepared the TCRbeta library. TCRdb reprocessed the PCR reads via MiXCR and lists one record per CDR3 protein. The sample includes around 360,000 distinct CDR3 sequences, 10% of them seen just once. This sample comprised PBMCs from the stem cell graft donor, obtained from the stem cell graft. Source of these receptors: a human donor who donated a stem cell graft to a child with acute lymphoblastic leukemia.

As DNA, the CDR3 is TGTGCCAGCAGCCCCGAGCGGGGCCCCTCCGAGCAGTACTTC. This sequence encodes CASSPERGPSEQYF. The genes are TRBV6-1 and TRBJ2-7; the match to TRBD2 covers 7 bases. V gave up 6 bases and J gave up 6 bases; unmatched junction bases: 11. CDR1 and CDR2 (germline): MNHNS, SASEGT. The CDR3 sequence is 14 residues long.

This chain joins TRBV4-1 and TRBJ2-7; D is possibly TRBD1 (5 bases). CDR3 size: 15 residues. V lost 1 base and J lost 3, with 13 bases in between. The germline V gene encodes CDR1 MGHRA and CDR2 YSYEKL. The CDR3 DNA reads as TGCGCCAGCAGCCAAGCACGGGTGGGGCGCTACGAGCAGTACTTC. It specifies CASSQARVGRYEQYF.

V usage is TRBV7-2 and J usage is TRBJ2-7; weak D call: TRBD1 (6 bases). This CDR3 region has 12 residues. Germline V gene lookup returns CDR1 SGHTA and CDR2 FQGNSA. The V end lost 5 bases, the J end lost 7 bases, and 12 bases lay between the germline ends. CDR3: CASSQPRGEQYF. The CDR3, as DNA: TGTGCCAGCAGCCAACCCAGGGGTGAGCAGTACTTC.

This clonotype was counted between two and nine times. The chain links TRBV5-1 to TRBJ2-1, with TRBD2 identical over 11 bases. Germline assignment: CDR1 SGHRS and CDR2 YFSETQ. After removal of 4 bases from V and 6 bases from J, the junction contained 12 bases not matched to a gene. The CDR3 totals 17 residues. This CDR3 is CASSLSLSGRAINEQFF. CDR3 DNA: TGCGCCAGCAGCCTGTCGCTTAGCGGGAGGGCCATCAATGAGCAGTTCTTC.

This clonotype was counted a few times. This rearrangement joins TRBV28 to TRBJ2-4; 7 nucleotides match TRBD2. Germline trimming cut 6 bases from V and 5 bases from J; bases unmatched to any gene: 4. This CDR3 comprises 13 residues. Germline CDR1 MDHEN, CDR2 SYDVKM. The CDR3 nucleotides are TGTGCCAGCAGGGCTAGCGGAGAAAACATTCAGTACTTC. Translated, it gives CASRASGENIQYF.

In this sample, this clonotype turned up many times. This chain connects TRBV9 to TRBJ1-1; no clear D. CDR3 length: 14 amino acids. From germline, CDR1 is SGDLS and CDR2 YYNGEE. Trimming took 1 base from V and 2 from J, leaving 9 bases between them. This CDR3 reads CASSVTSVNTEAFF. CDR3 sequence (DNA): TGTGCCAGCAGCGTAACCTCGGTCAACACTGAAGCTTTCTTT. The full variable domain, completed using reference TRBV9 and TRBJ1-1, is DSGVTQTPKHLITATGQRVTLRCSPRSGDLSVYWYQQSLDQGLQFLIQYYNGEERAKGNILERFSAQQFPDLHSELNLSSLELGDSALYFCASSVTSVNTEAFFGQGTRLTVV.

This chain joins TRBV7-9 and TRBJ2-3, with 8 bases lining up with TRBD1. With V trimmed by 4 bases and J by 4 bases, 10 bases remained unmatched. Germline V gene sequence: CDR1 SEHNR, CDR2 FQNEAQ (reference sequence). The CDR3 is 16 residues long. The CDR3 DNA follows: TGTGCCAGCAGCTCCATAGAGCGGACAGGGTCAGATACGCAGTATTTT. It encodes CASSSIERTGSDTQYF.

This clonotype appeared many times. V usage is TRBV12-3 or TRBV12-4 and J usage is TRBJ1-4, with a weak D call TRBD1 (5 bases). Trimming stripped 3 bases from V and 5 bases from J, with 13 bases between. The CDR3 consists of 15 residues. CDR3 loop: CASSFGTHGNEKLFF. The CDR3 DNA follows: TGTGCCAGCAGTTTCGGGACCCACGGGAATGAAAAACTGTTTTTT.

V usage is TRBV20-1 and J usage is TRBJ2-3, with TRBD1 matching 8 bases. The ends lost 7 bases at V and 2 bases at J; junction bases unmatched: 5. Germline V lookup: CDR1 DFQATT, CDR2 SNEGSKA (reference sequence). This CDR3 has 13 residues. The DNA for the CDR3 is TGCAGTGATAAGGACAGGGACACAGATACGCAGTATTTT. Protein: CSDKDRDTDTQYF.

This clonotype has only a few counts. The chain carries TRBV12-3 or TRBV12-4 and TRBJ1-2; 8 nucleotides align to TRBD1. This CDR3 is built from 14 residues. V trimming: 3 bases; J trimming: 6 bases; junction bases outside the gene matches: 6. CDR3: CASSFRQGSDGYTF. DNA for the CDR3: TGTGCCAGCAGTTTCCGACAGGGGTCCGATGGCTACACCTTC.

V and J are TRBV30 and TRBJ2-7; D is perhaps TRBD2 (5 bases). Germline CDR1 is GTSNPN and CDR2 is SVGIG (reference sequence). V lost 3 bases to trimming and J lost 5 bases, with 14 bases between them. The CDR3 sequence is 13 residues long. In DNA, the CDR3 is TGTGCCTGGAGACCCCCCAACGGGGACGAGCAGTACTTC. Translated, it gives CAWRPPNGDEQYF.

This clonotype was seen ten or more times. This chain connects TRBV12-3 or TRBV12-4 to TRBJ2-5; D might be TRBD2 (5 bases). V was cut by 0 bases and J by 5 bases, with 7 bases left in between. CDR3 size: 13 residues. The CDR3 DNA reads TGTGCCAGCAGTTTAGCCCAGCGGGAGACCCAGTACTTC. It yields the protein CASSLAQRETQYF.

This clonotype turned up a few times. The rearrangement joins TRBV18 to TRBJ2-2; D is ambiguous. V was shortened by 2 bases and J by 6 bases, with 10 bases between the two germline ends. This CDR3 contains 14 residues. CDR1 and CDR2 (germline): KGHSH, LQKENI. The CDR3 DNA follows: TGTGCCAGCTCACCATTGCTTGCATCCGGGGAGCTGTTTTTT. As protein: CASSPLLASGELFF.

This clonotype was seen a few times. The chain is built from TRBV10-3 and TRBJ2-1; no clear D gene. V was trimmed by 2 bases and J by 6 bases, leaving 8 bases between them. Germline values: CDR1 ENHRY, CDR2 SYGVKD. The CDR3 runs to 13 residues. CDR3 region: CAISEPTRNEQFF. CDR3 coding DNA: TGTGCCATCAGTGAGCCTACTCGCAATGAGCAGTTCTTC.

The gene calls are TRBV4-2 and TRBJ2-1; TRBD1 aligns across 12 bases. The CDR3 extends over 16 amino acids. Germline assignment: CDR1 LGHNA and CDR2 YNFKEQ. V lost 1 base and J lost 7; bases outside the gene matches: 5. CDR3 nucleotides: TGTGCCAGCAGCCAAGTTCGGGACAGGGGGCCTAATGAGCAGTTCTTC. Amino acid sequence: CASSQVRDRGPNEQFF.

This clonotype showed up just a few times. The chain joins TRBV15 to TRBJ2-1; TRBD2 agrees at 10 bases. This CDR3 spans 17 amino acids. CDR1 and CDR2 (germline): LNHNV, YYDKDF (reference sequence). The V segment lost 0 bases and the J segment 6 bases; nucleotides outside the gene matches: 8. CDR3 DNA sequence: TGTGCCACCAGCAGAGAACGGTCAGCGGGAGGGGTCAATGAGCAGTTCTTC. It specifies CATSRERSAGGVNEQFF.

This clonotype was detected ten times or more. V usage is TRBV5-1 and J usage is TRBJ2-1; possibly TRBD1 for D (6 bases). The CDR3 loop spans 14 amino acids. CDR1 is SGHRS and CDR2 is YFSETQ in the germline V gene. Trimming took off 4 bases at V and 5 bases at J, with 13 bases between the two ends. Here the CDR3 reads CASSNRTVHNEQFF. The CDR3 DNA follows: TGCGCCAGCAGCAACCGGACAGTTCACAATGAGCAGTTCTTC. Full variable domain (missing parts from reference TRBV5-1 and TRBJ2-1): KAGVTQTPRYLIKTRGQQVTLSCSPISGHRSVSWYQQTPGQGLQFLFEYFSETQRNKGNFPGRFSGRQFSNSRSEMNVSTLELGDSALYLCASSNRTVHNEQFFGPGTRLTVL.

The gene calls are TRBV20-1 and TRBJ2-7, with D perhaps TRBD2 (6 bases). The ends were cut back, 3 bases at V and 3 bases at J, with 15 bases in the middle. The germline V gene has CDR1 DFQATT and CDR2 SNEGSKA (reference sequence). The CDR3 totals 14 residues. DNA of the CDR3: TGCAGTGCTAGTCGGCTAGCGTGGATCTACGAGCAGTACTTC. As protein: CSASRLAWIYEQYF.

The sample holds a few counts of this clonotype. This chain connects TRBV20-1 to TRBJ2-1; D gene ambiguous. Germline loops: CDR1 DFQATT, CDR2 SNEGSKA (reference sequence). This CDR3 is 14 amino acids long. The ends were cut back, 5 bases at V and 6 bases at J, with 17 bases in the middle. CDR3 sequence (DNA): TGCAGTGCTTATATCCCCGGAGACCCCAATGAGCAGTTCTTC. Residues: CSAYIPGDPNEQFF.

This clonotype was recorded a few times. V is TRBV27 and J is TRBJ2-7, with D perhaps TRBD1 (6 bases). Looked up from germline, CDR1 is MNHEY and CDR2 is SMNVEV (reference sequence). The CDR3 has 16 amino acids. V was trimmed by 2 bases and J by 3 bases, leaving 17 bases between them. The CDR3 sequence: CASSLRGYLNSYEQYF. CDR3 nucleotides: TGTGCCAGCAGTTTAAGGGGGTACCTAAACAGCTACGAGCAGTACTTC.

This clonotype was seen only a few times. The chain combines TRBV20-1 with TRBJ2-1; TRBD2 might be the D (6 bases). The CDR3 runs to 15 residues. Germline V gene sequence: CDR1 DFQATT, CDR2 SNEGSKA (reference sequence). The V gene lost 1 base and the J gene lost 5 bases, with 15 bases spanning the gap. CDR3 DNA sequence: TGCAGTGCTAGAGTCCCCCGCGGGGTCCACAATGAGCAGTTCTTC. It yields the protein CSARVPRGVHNEQFF.

This clonotype occurred many times. The CDR3 spells CASSHYYEQYF. In DNA, the CDR3 is TGTGCCAGCAGCCATTACTACGAGCAGTACTTC. The chain links TRBV5-8 to TRBJ2-7; unclear D gene. Trimming took 4 bases from V and 3 from J, leaving 5 bases between them. This CDR3 spans 11 amino acids. Looked up from germline, CDR1 is SGHTS and CDR2 is YDEGEE.

This CDR3 is CASSYSWGQAGYTF. The CDR3, as DNA: TGTGCCAGCAGTTACTCGTGGGGGCAGGCTGGCTACACCTTC. This chain uses TRBV6-5 with TRBJ1-2; D is perhaps TRBD1 (6 bases). The CDR3 has 14 residues. Germline V gene data show CDR1 as MNHEY and CDR2 as SVGAGI. Between the trimmed V and J ends, which lost 0 bases and 7 bases, there was a span of 12 bases.

V is TRBV10-3 and J is TRBJ2-7; 8 bases match TRBD1. The CDR3 is 13 residues long. Germline V CDR1 and CDR2: ENHRY, SYGVKD. V lost 4 bases and J lost 4; bases outside the gene matches: 3. CDR3 in DNA: TGTGCCATCAGTGCCACAGGGGGGTACGAGCAGTACTTC. Amino acid sequence: CAISATGGYEQYF.

The chain joins TRBV7-2 to TRBJ2-7; D may be TRBD1 (7 bases). V was clipped by 4 bases and J by 1 base, with 14 bases between them. The germline gives CDR1 SGHTA, CDR2 FQGNSA. The CDR3 runs 15 residues. CDR3 DNA: TGTGCCAGCAGCTCCTCGACAGGGACTTCCTACGAGCAGTACTTC. Protein sequence: CASSSSTGTSYEQYF.

This clonotype occurred a few times. The chain links TRBV13 to TRBJ2-7, with D uncertain. Deletions cut 6 bases from V and 2 bases from J, with 14 bases between. CDR1 and CDR2 from the germline V gene are PRHDT and FYEKMQ (reference sequence). The CDR3 runs to 14 residues. The CDR3 nucleotides read TGTGCCAGCAGTTCGTTAATCGAGACCTACGAGCAGTACTTC. Protein product: CASSSLIETYEQYF. Full variable domain (missing parts from reference TRBV13 and TRBJ2-7): AAGVIQSPRHLIKEKRETATLKCYPIPRHDTVYWYQQGPGQDPQFLISFYEKMQSDKGSIPDRFSAQQFSDYHSELNMSSLELGDSALYFCASSSLIETYEQYFGPGTRLTVT.